The T cell receptor beta chain described here comes from a study of blood T cell repertoires in COVID-19 (dated by TCRdb to about 2020). With regard to the full study: Samples covering the acute and convalescent phases of COVID-19 were provided by collaborators in the United States, Italy and Spain. The material from the prospective study consisted of cDNA or gDNA derived from T cells, B-cell-depleted T cells, or PBMCs. Deeply sampled blood TCRbeta repertoires from subjects exposed to, actively infected with, or recovered from COVID-19 were included in the dataset. The repertoires were released in a freely available public database intended as a resource for research on the immune response to SARS-CoV-2. Samples came from the ongoing ImmuneRACE study (first 160 participants) plus 1,254 subjects from 6 global collaborators. Sample metadata almost always included a de-identified subject ID, COVID-19 status, age in years and sex. Where HLA class I and class II types were available, the types were taken from metadata supplied by the sample provider, not from assay-based typing.

The collaborating institutions used their own protocols to collect whole blood in K2EDTA tubes. For TCRbeta analysis, collaborator samples were shipped as frozen whole blood, as isolated PBMCs, or as DNA extracted from either sample type. TCRbeta CDR3 regions were amplified from genomic DNA using the immunoSEQ Assay, a bias-controlled multiplex PCR. The source study handled its data this way. The number of nucleated cells in each sample was estimated from the amplification of reference gene primers within the assay. To quantify the absolute abundance of each unique TCRbeta CDR3 rearrangement, sequence reads were collapsed and filtered. Productive Simpson clonality was computed per sample as the square root of Simpson's diversity index over productive rearrangements. TCRdb limited this immuneACCESS table to in-frame rearrangements with V and J called. A share of clones is missing; checked studies link under half to unresolved V genes, and the rest is unexplained. Clonal size and the V and J genes are those of that table, whereas D and trimming came from the DNA. The sample table shows about 250,000 clones, and over 75% are seen once. The ten largest clones take up less than 6.5% of the sample.

As regards this clone: Its antigen is not yet known. Within one base of it there is no much larger clone, and no base qualities were kept.

What the research found in general, with its limitations: Clinical and demographic metadata were provided uncurated, with the amount varying by source and participant.

CDR1 LNHDA and CDR2 SQIVND were looked up in the germline V gene (reference sequence). The CDR3 sequence holds 14 residues, the cysteine and phenylalanine included. Only CDR3 DNA remains: 42 bases, in frame from the first base. Deletion took 9 bases off V and 7 bases off J, with a span of 19 bases between the germline ends. The sequenced sample was peripheral blood. The chain couples TRBV19 to TRBJ2-1; TRBD2 might be the D gene, on 6 matching bases. This clonotype originated in a man aged 50 to 59 with active or convalescent COVID-19. The DNA is as follows: TGTGCCAGCACCACGGGGCGGAGGGGAAATGAGCAGTTCTTC. Its translation reads: CASTTGRRGNEQFF.